This T cell receptor (beta chain) was sequenced for a study of regulatory T cells in long-lasting Graves disease. Arm-PCR of CDR3 regions with iRepertoire HTBI primers generated TCR beta libraries. TCRdb reprocessed the multiplex PCR reads with MiXCR, giving one entry per CDR3 protein. The sample includes a few hundred thousand distinct CDR3 sequences, 12% of them seen just once. The germline V gene has CDR1 SGHNT and CDR2 YENEEA. CDR3 length: 17 amino acids. V was pared by 5 bases and J by 4 bases, with 13 bases of the junction left unmatched. This clonotype was seen more than once but under ten times. The time point here: newly diagnosed GD, antithyroid drugs for less than 3 months. Extracted PBMC RNA gave rise to the TCR library. The data also belong to a second study, concerning T cells in Graves' hyperthyroidism and ophthalmopathy.

This specimen was peripheral blood mononuclear cells (PBMCs), taken at new diagnosis, from a patient treated with antithyroid drugs. The sequence was collected from a woman in her late teens or twenties with Graves disease. This chain uses TRBV11-3 with TRBJ2-3; 9 bases fit TRBD1. This chain's CDR3 is CASSPDRGSVFADTQYF. Here the CDR3 DNA reads TGTGCCAGCAGCCCGGACAGGGGATCAGTCTTTGCAGATACGCAGTATTTT.